This TCR beta chain was observed in a study of T-cell memory formation after mild COVID-19. Background on the study: The TCR clusters were mostly specific to one donor. Regarding the study as a whole: Clones which contracted sat mainly in CM and EM if CD4+, and in EMRA if CD8+. Second-wave clones with a day 37 peak had unconfirmed SARS-CoV-2 specificity.

This clonotype turned up a few times. The antigen is not known. A single record per CDR3 protein comes from TCRdb applying MiXCR to the 5' RACE reads. Among 430,000 or so distinct CDR3 sequences, 20% to 25% were seen once, and the ten largest hold around 12%. The CDR3 covers 16 residues. V was pared by 5 bases and J by 0 bases, with 9 bases of the junction left unmatched. Germline lookup yields CDR1 MNHEY and CDR2 SVGAGI. Sequenced sample: PBMCs or a T cell subset sorted from them (not recorded which). The source of this sequence is an adult woman who had mild COVID-19 (a few samples of this study predate the infection). Cell type and time point are not known. The chain couples TRBV6-5 to TRBJ1-1; 7 nucleotides match TRBD1. CDR3 in amino acids: CASSPWDRHMNTEAFF. CDR3 sequence (DNA): TGTGCCAGCAGTCCCTGGGACAGACACATGAACACTGAAGCTTTCTTT.